The clone carrying this TCR beta chain was observed a few times. What it recognizes is unknown. The sample has other DNA sequences that encode this CDR3 too. The sample belongs to a study of OX40 agonist ivuxolimab in advanced cancers. Findings and limits, study-wide: In the expanded peripheral T cells, antigen specificity was never determined.

Using immunoSEQ multiplex PCR, the repertoire was profiled, and TCRdb retains in-frame clones only, with some absent. The sample has about 66,000 clones, around 90% seen once. The specimen was CD4+ or CD8+ T cells sorted from blood, collected in a trial of the OX40 agonist ivuxolimab. The receptor comes from an adult with an advanced solid tumor such as melanoma, head and neck, liver or kidney cancer.

The CDR3, as DNA: TGTGCCAGCTCACCACCGGGGAGTGGAAACACCATATATTTT. This codes for CASSPPGSGNTIYF. The chain employs TRBV18 and TRBJ1-3; D gene ambiguous. Per the germline V gene, CDR1 is KGHSH and CDR2 is LQKENI. This CDR3 comprises 14 residues. Trimming cost V 0 bases and J 3 bases, with 6 bases left between them.